This passage covers 21 T cell receptor beta chains from one sample sequenced in a study of Graves' ophthalmopathy and Graves' hyperthyroidism. Amplification of TCR beta CDR3 regions used RNA transcripts. RT-PCR with HTBI primers came first, then second-round multiplex PCR. TCRdb re-analysed the multiplex PCR reads in MiXCR, keeping a single row per CDR3 protein. The sample records about 640,000 distinct CDR3 sequences, just over 40% being singletons. The sequenced sample consisted of peripheral blood. The receptors were gathered from an adult man with Graves' ophthalmopathy.

V is TRBV29-1 and J is TRBJ2-5, with 7 bases lining up with TRBD1. V was clipped by 8 bases and J by 5 bases; unmatched bases: 14. The CDR3 is made up of 14 amino acids. Looked up from germline, CDR1 is SQVTM and CDR2 is ANQGSEA. The CDR3 here is CSSFDRVLWETQYF. The CDR3 nucleotides read TGCAGCTCCTTCGACAGGGTGCTGTGGGAGACCCAGTACTTC.

In this sample, this clonotype turned up many times. The gene calls are TRBV7-9 and TRBJ1-2; D call uncertain. The CDR3 covers 13 residues. Germline CDR1 reads SEHNR; CDR2 reads FQNEAQ (reference sequence). V lost 5 bases and J lost 5, with 12 bases in between. CDR3 nucleotides: TGTGCCAGCAGCCCTAGGACTGCATATGGCTACACCTTC. It yields the protein CASSPRTAYGYTF.

This clonotype came up once. The chain has TRBV2 and TRBJ1-2, with TRBD1 identical over 8 bases. The junction had 10 bases not matched to a gene; V was cut back by 9 bases and J by 4 bases. CDR1 is SNHLY and CDR2 is FYNNEI in the germline V gene. This CDR3 has 14 amino acids. The DNA for the CDR3 is TGTGCCAGTAGTCCGGCCGGGACAGGCTATGGCTACACCTTC. This encodes CASSPAGTGYGYTF.

Comment on this clonotype: This may be a read error: a much more frequent sequence differs by one nucleotide. The V call is TRBV7-3, the J call TRBJ2-2, with TRBD1 as a possible D gene (5 bases). Germline loops: CDR1 SGHTA, CDR2 FQGTGA. This CDR3 is built from 15 residues. The DNA for the CDR3 is TGTGCCAGGAGCTTAGCTCTCAGGGCGGCCGGGGAGCTGTTTTTT. Translating gives CARSLALRAAGELFF.

In regard to this clonotype: Likely a read error: the CDR3 ends without its conserved phenylalanine or tryptophan. It is unclear where the CDR3 begins or ends on the DNA, so no DNA is shown, and the CDR3 is as TCRdb lists it. The chain is built from TRBV4-2 and TRBJ1-6. The CDR3 spans 9 residues, counting both ends. Germline-derived CDR1 and CDR2 are LGHNA and YNFKEQ. The CDR3 loop reads CASSQAGSL.

This clonotype was seen once. At one end, the junction sequence differs from germline, possibly due to a read error. This chain links TRBV9 with TRBJ2-2, with D possibly matching TRBD2 (5 bases). The CDR3 loop spans 15 amino acids. CDR1 SGDLS and CDR2 YYNGEE come from the germline V gene. The CDR3: CASSVVSENTGELFF. The CDR3 coding sequence is TGTGCCAGTAGCGTAGTGTCAGAGAACACCGGGGAGCTGTTTTTT.

This clonotype was picked up a small number of times. The chain is built from TRBV6-1 and TRBJ1-5; no clear D gene. Germline V gene data show CDR1 as MNHNS and CDR2 as SASEGT. Trimming took 6 bases from V and 5 from J, leaving 20 bases between them. This CDR3 region has 16 residues. The CDR3, as DNA: TGTGCCAGCAGCGAGGACCGTGTGTGGGATTATCAGCCCCAGCATTTT. This gives the protein CASSEDRVWDYQPQHF.

This chain uses TRBV19 with TRBJ2-7, with 12 bases matching TRBD2. V lost 6 bases and J lost 3; bases outside the gene matches: 6. In germline, CDR1 is LNHDA, CDR2 SQIVND (reference sequence). The CDR3 is 15 amino acids. The CDR3 region has the DNA TGTGCCAGTAGGTTGACTAGCGGGAGTTTCTACGAGCAGTACTTC. It yields the protein CASRLTSGSFYEQYF.

This chain links TRBV7-2 with TRBJ2-5, with 12 nucleotides matching TRBD2. With V trimmed by 5 bases and J by 11 bases, 3 bases remained unmatched. The CDR3 is 12 amino acids. Germline assignment: CDR1 SGHTA and CDR2 FQGNSA. The CDR3 loop is CASSPSGGAQYF. The DNA of the CDR3 is TGTGCCAGCAGCCCTAGCGGGGGGGCGCAGTACTTC.

The chain joins TRBV7-3 to TRBJ1-3; the match to TRBD1 covers 8 bases. Looked up from germline, CDR1 is SGHTA and CDR2 is FQGTGA. The CDR3 has 15 amino acids. J lost 5 bases, V lost 5 bases, and 8 bases had no gene match. Written as DNA, the CDR3 is TGTGCCAGCAGCAGTCCCGGGACAGGTAGAAACACCATATATTTT. This translates into CASSSPGTGRNTIYF. The full variable domain, its missing parts supplied by reference TRBV7-3 and TRBJ1-3, is GAGVSQTPSNKVTEKGKYVELRCDPISGHTALYWYRQSLGQGPEFLIYFQGTGAADDSGLPNDRFFAVRPEGSVSTLKIQRTERGDSAVYLCASSSPGTGRNTIYFGEGSWLTVV.

This chain connects TRBV7-8 to TRBJ2-2, with 7 bases fitting TRBD1. With V trimmed by 5 bases and J by 3 bases, 12 bases remained unmatched. This CDR3 region has 17 residues. Germline-derived CDR1 and CDR2 are SGHVS and FQNEAQ. The CDR3, as DNA: TGTGCCAGCAGCCAGGCGACAGGGATGACCGACACCGGGGAGCTGTTTTTT. This sequence encodes CASSQATGMTDTGELFF.

The chain has TRBV2 and TRBJ1-4; 9 positions match TRBD1. There are 14 residues in the CDR3. Germline V gene lookup returns CDR1 SNHLY and CDR2 FYNNEI. Trimming cost V 5 bases and J 7 bases; bases outside gene matches: 5. The CDR3 loop reads CASSFGQGSEKLFF. The CDR3 DNA follows: TGTGCCAGCAGTTTTGGACAGGGGAGTGAAAAACTGTTTTTT.

The sample holds many counts of this clonotype. The chain links TRBV12-3 or TRBV12-4 to TRBJ2-2; TRBD1 aligns across 9 bases. This CDR3 contains 17 residues. V shed 2 bases, J shed 0 bases, and the junction held 4 bases outside the gene matches. CDR3 sequence: CASSLWTGAANTGELFF. CDR3 bases: TGTGCCAGCAGTTTATGGACAGGGGCTGCGAACACCGGGGAGCTGTTTTTT.

A few counts support this clonotype. CDR3 bases: TGTGCCAGCAGCCACTCGATCGAGGACAGGGGATCTAATTCACCCCTCCACTTT. Translating gives CASSHSIEDRGSNSPLHF. The rearrangement uses TRBV2 and TRBJ1-6; 9 positions match TRBD1. Losses at the gene ends were 6 bases for V and 6 bases for J; bases not matched to a gene: 15. CDR1 and CDR2 from the germline V gene are SNHLY and FYNNEI. This CDR3 is 18 amino acids long.

This clonotype was seen just once. The chain combines TRBV27 with TRBJ2-7, with D hard to call. CDR1 and CDR2 from the germline V gene are MNHEY and SMNVEV (reference sequence). Trimming pared 4 bases from V and 2 bases from J, leaving 9 bases between. The CDR3 has 13 amino acids. The CDR3 DNA reads as TGTGCCAGCAGTTCCCGAATAACCTACGAGCAGTACTTC. Its protein is CASSSRITYEQYF.

The chain has TRBV7-9 and TRBJ2-7; possibly TRBD2 for D (6 bases). The J call may be faulty, since TRBJ2-1 better matches the DNA end. Germline V gene data show CDR1 as SEHNR and CDR2 as FQNEAQ (reference sequence). There are 15 residues in the CDR3. Written as DNA, the CDR3 is TGTGCCAGCAGCTTAACGGGAGTTGGCGGGAATGAGCAGTTCTTC. Its translation is CASSLTGVGGNEQFF.

The table lists this clonotype with many counts. The J gene is TRBJ1-2, the V gene TRBV20-1; perhaps TRBD1 as D (5 bases). The CDR3 is 10 residues long. Germline lookup yields CDR1 DFQATT and CDR2 SNEGSKA (reference sequence). Trimming stripped 5 bases from V and 8 bases from J, with 9 bases between. The CDR3 DNA sequence: TGCAGTGCTGGGGCAGACGGCTACACCTTC. Translating gives CSAGADGYTF.

This clonotype was found many times. The V call is TRBV12-3 or TRBV12-4, the J call TRBJ1-4, with a tentative D call TRBD1 (6 bases). This CDR3 is 14 amino acids long. V dropped 5 bases and J dropped 2 bases, with 9 bases sitting between them. CDR3 DNA: TGTGCCAGCAGTCGACAGGTTACTAATGAAAAACTGTTTTTT. Its translation is CASSRQVTNEKLFF.

This chain links TRBV15 with TRBJ2-7, with 8 bases matching TRBD1. The CDR3 sequence is 14 residues long. The J segment lost 2 bases and the V segment lost 3 bases, leaving 3 bases of the junction unmatched. Germline V gene sequence: CDR1 LNHNV, CDR2 YYDKDF (reference sequence). The CDR3 nucleotides read TGTGCCACCAGCAGGCCACAGGGGGCCTACGAGCAGTACTTC. Residues: CATSRPQGAYEQYF.

As regards this clonotype: A much larger clone is a single base away; this may be a read error. The J gene is TRBJ1-4, the V gene TRBV12-3 or TRBV12-4; no clear D. The CDR3 contains 14 residues. The CDR3 DNA follows: TGTGCCAGCAGTTACGGACGCGGGGATGAAGAACTGTTTTTT. This gives the protein CASSYGRGDEELFF.

This clonotype was observed at least ten times. This rearrangement joins TRBV5-1 to TRBJ2-7; TRBD1 agrees at 10 bases. V was clipped by 6 bases and J by 4 bases; unmatched bases: 10. In germline, CDR1 is SGHRS, CDR2 YFSETQ. The CDR3 is made up of 15 amino acids. CDR3 coding DNA: TGCGCCAGCACCATGACAGGGGGCGGGTCGTACGAGCAGTACTTC. Translating it yields CASTMTGGGSYEQYF.